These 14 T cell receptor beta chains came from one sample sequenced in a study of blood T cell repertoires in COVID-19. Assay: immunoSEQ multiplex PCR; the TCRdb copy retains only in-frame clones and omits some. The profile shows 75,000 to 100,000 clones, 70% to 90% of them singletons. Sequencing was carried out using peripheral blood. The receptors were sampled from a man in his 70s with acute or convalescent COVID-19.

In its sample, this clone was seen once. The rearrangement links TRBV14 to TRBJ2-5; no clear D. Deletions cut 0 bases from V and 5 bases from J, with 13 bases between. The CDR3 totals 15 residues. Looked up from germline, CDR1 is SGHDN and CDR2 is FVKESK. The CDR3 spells CASSQDGAGLETQYF. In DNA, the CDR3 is TGTGCCAGCAGCCAAGACGGTGCAGGTCTGGAGACCCAGTACTTC.

CDR3 bases: TGTGCCATCAGTGAGTCGGGGGCAGGTGATTACAATGAGCAGTTCTTC. As protein: CAISESGAGDYNEQFF. The chain recombines TRBV10-3 with TRBJ2-1, with D possibly TRBD1 on 6 matching bases. From germline, CDR1 is ENHRY and CDR2 SYGVKD. The ends were cut back, 0 bases at V and 4 bases at J, with 13 bases in the middle. The CDR3 contains 16 residues.

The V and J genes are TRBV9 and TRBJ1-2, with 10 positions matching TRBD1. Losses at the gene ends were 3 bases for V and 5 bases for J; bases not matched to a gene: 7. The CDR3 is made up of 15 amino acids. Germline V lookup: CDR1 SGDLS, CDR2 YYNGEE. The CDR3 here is CASSAGGTGAYGYTF. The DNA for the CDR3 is TGTGCCAGCAGCGCGGGTGGGACAGGGGCTTATGGCTACACCTTC.

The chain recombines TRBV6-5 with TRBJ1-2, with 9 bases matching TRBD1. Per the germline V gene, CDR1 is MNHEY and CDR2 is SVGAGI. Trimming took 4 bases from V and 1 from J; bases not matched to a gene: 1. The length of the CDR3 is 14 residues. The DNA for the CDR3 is TGTGCCAGCAGTTTGGACAGGGGTAACTATGGCTACACCTTC. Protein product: CASSLDRGNYGYTF.

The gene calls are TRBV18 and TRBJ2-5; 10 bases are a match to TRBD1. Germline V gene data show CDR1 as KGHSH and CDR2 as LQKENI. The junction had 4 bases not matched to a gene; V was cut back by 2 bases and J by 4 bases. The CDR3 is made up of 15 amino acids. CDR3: CASSPVRTGGETQYF. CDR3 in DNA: TGTGCCAGCTCACCAGTACGGACAGGGGGAGAGACCCAGTACTTC.

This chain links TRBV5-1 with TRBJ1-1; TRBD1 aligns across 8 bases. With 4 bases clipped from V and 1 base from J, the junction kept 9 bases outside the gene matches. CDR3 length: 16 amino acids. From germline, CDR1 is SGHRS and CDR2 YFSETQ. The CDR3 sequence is CASSLPGTGSNTEAFF. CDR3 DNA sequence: TGCGCCAGCAGCCTGCCCGGGACAGGTTCGAACACTGAAGCTTTCTTT.

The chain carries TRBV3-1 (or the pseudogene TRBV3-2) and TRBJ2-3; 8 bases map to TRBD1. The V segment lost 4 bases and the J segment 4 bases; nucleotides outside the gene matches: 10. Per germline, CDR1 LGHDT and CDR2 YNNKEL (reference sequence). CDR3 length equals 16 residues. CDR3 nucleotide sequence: TGTGCCAGCAGCCCTAGCCAGGGGGCGCTCCCAGATACGCAGTATTTT. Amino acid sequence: CASSPSQGALPDTQYF.

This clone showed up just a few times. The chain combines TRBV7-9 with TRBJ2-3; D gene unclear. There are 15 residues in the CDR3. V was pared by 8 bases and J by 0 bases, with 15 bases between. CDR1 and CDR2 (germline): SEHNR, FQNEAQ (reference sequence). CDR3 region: CASQPSGHSTDTQYF. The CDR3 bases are TGTGCCAGCCAGCCGTCGGGTCACAGCACAGATACGCAGTATTTT. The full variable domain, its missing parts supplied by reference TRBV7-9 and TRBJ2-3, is DTGVSQNPRHKITKRGQNVTFRCDPISEHNRLYWYRQTLGQGPEFLTYFQNEAQLEKSRLLSDRFSAERPKGSFSTLEIQRTEQGDSAMYLCASQPSGHSTDTQYFGPGTRLTVL.

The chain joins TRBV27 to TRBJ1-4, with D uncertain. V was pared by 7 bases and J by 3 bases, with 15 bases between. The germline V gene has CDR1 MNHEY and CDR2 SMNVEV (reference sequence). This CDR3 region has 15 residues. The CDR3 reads CASKHVYGANEKLFF. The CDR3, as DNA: TGTGCCAGCAAACATGTTTACGGGGCTAATGAAAAACTGTTTTTT.

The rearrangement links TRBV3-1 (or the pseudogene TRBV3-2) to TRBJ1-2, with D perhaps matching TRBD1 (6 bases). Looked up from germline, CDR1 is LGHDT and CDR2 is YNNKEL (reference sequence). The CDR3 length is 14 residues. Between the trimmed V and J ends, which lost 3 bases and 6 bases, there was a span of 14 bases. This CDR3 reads CASSQLTGWDGYTF. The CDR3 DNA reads TGTGCCAGCAGCCAGCTTACAGGGTGGGATGGCTACACCTTC.

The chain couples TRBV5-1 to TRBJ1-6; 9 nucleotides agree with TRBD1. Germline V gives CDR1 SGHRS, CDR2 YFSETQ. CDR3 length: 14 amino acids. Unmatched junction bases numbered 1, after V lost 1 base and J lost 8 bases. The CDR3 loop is CASSLRTGDSPLHF. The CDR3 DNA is TGCGCCAGCAGCTTGCGGACAGGGGATTCACCCCTCCACTTT.

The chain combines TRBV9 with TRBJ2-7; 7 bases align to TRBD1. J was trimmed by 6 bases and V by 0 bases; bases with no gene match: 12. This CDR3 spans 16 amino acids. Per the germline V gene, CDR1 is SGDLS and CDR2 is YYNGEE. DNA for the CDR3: TGTGCCAGCAGCGTAGCCCGGACAGGCCAACTGGGCGAGCAGTACTTC. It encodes CASSVARTGQLGEQYF.

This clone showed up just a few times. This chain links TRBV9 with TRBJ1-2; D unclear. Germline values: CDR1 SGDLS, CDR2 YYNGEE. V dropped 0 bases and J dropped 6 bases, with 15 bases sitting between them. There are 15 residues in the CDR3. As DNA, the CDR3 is TGTGCCAGCAGCGTAGCCGAGTCTTTCTTGGATGGCTACACCTTC. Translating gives CASSVAESFLDGYTF.

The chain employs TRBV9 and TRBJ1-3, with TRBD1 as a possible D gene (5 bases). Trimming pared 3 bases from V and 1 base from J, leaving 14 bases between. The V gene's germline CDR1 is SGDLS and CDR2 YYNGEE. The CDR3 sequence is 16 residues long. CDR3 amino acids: CASSAGPRVSGNTIYF. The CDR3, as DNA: TGTGCCAGCAGCGCCGGTCCCAGGGTTTCTGGAAACACCATATATTTT. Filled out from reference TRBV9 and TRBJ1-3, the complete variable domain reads DSGVTQTPKHLITATGQRVTLRCSPRSGDLSVYWYQQSLDQGLQFLIQYYNGEERAKGNILERFSAQQFPDLHSELNLSSLELGDSALYFCASSAGPRVSGNTIYFGEGSWLTVV.